This is a list of T cell receptor beta chains from one sample in a study of blood T cell repertoires in COVID-19. Using immunoSEQ multiplex PCR, the repertoire was profiled, and TCRdb retains in-frame clones only, with some absent. The data hold 150,000 to 200,000 clones, with 80% to 90% observed a single time. The sequencing sample was made of peripheral blood. These receptors all come from a woman older than 75 with COVID-19, enrolled during active disease. CDR3s include the opening cysteine and the closing phenylalanine or tryptophan. D genes are given only for firm matches. The listing skips clone size in some rows; elsewhere it reads once, few, many or a size class.

V	size	D	J	CDR3	DNA
TRBV7-2	NA	TRBD2	TRBJ2-5	CASSLGSLAGYQETQYF	TGTGCCAGCAGCTTAGGATCCCTAGCGGGGTACCAAGAGACCCAGTACTTC
TRBV6-6	NA	NA	TRBJ1-6	CASSFQGSDSPLHF	TGTGCCAGCAGTTTCCAGGGTTCGGATTCACCCCTCCACTTT
TRBV7-9	NA	NA	TRBJ1-2	CASSLASGYGYTF	TGTGCCAGCAGCTTAGCGTCGGGATATGGCTACACCTTC
TRBV7-2	NA	NA	TRBJ1-2	CASSLRQGNYGYTF	TGTGCCAGCAGCCTCCGACAAGGAAACTATGGCTACACCTTC
TRBV7-2	NA	TRBD2	TRBJ2-7	CASSLGLADPYEQYF	TGTGCCAGCAGCTTGGGACTAGCGGACCCCTACGAGCAGTACTTC
TRBV18	NA	NA	TRBJ1-1	CASSPLGALNTEAFF	TGTGCCAGCTCACCATTGGGGGCCCTGAACACTGAAGCTTTCTTT
TRBV5-4	NA	TRBD1	TRBJ1-1	CASSPRPDRGRTEAFF	TGTGCCAGCAGCCCCAGACCCGACAGGGGGCGGACTGAAGCTTTCTTT
TRBV19	NA	TRBD1	TRBJ1-5	CASRSQGAGQPQHF	TGTGCCAGTAGGTCACAGGGGGCAGGTCAGCCCCAGCATTTT
TRBV5-1	NA	NA	TRBJ2-3	CASSFRQDGTDTQYF	TGCGCCAGCAGCTTCCGACAGGATGGCACAGATACGCAGTATTTT
TRBV3-1/TRBV3-2	NA	NA	TRBJ1-4	CASSRGGNSHEKLFF	TGTGCCAGCAGCCGAGGGGGAAACAGTCACGAAAAACTGTTTTTT
TRBV4-2	few	NA	TRBJ2-2	CASSQGDLAGNTGELFF	TGTGCCAGCAGCCAAGGGGACTTGGCGGGGAACACCGGGGAGCTGTTTTTT
TRBV29-1	NA	TRBD1	TRBJ1-2	CSVAQGGGYTF	TGCAGCGTTGCGCAGGGGGGTGGCTACACCTTC
TRBV19	few	TRBD1	TRBJ1-5	CASSTNRGGQPQHF	TGTGCCAGTAGTACCAACAGGGGAGGCCAGCCCCAGCATTTT
TRBV7-8	NA	TRBD2	TRBJ2-7	CASSLARTSGRPTEQYF	TGTGCCAGCAGCTTAGCCCGGACTAGCGGGAGGCCTACCGAGCAGTACTTC
TRBV25-1	NA	NA	TRBJ1-1	CASETGSGEAFF	TGTGCCAGCGAGACGGGGTCGGGGGAAGCTTTCTTT
TRBV19	NA	NA	TRBJ1-6	CASSIQGSNSPLHF	TGTGCCAGTAGTATTCAGGGAAGTAATTCACCCCTCCACTTT
TRBV2	NA	TRBD1	TRBJ2-7	CASSGYRGPGEQYF	TGTGCCAGCAGTGGATACAGGGGGCCTGGCGAGCAGTACTTC